This TCR beta chain derives from a study of T cell changes during pregnancy in multiple sclerosis (dated by TCRdb to about 2019). Turning to the overall study: The study looked at changes in the T cell repertoire across pregnancy in women with multiple sclerosis.

A note on this clone: Which antigen it targets is not known. It has no much larger one-base neighbor in the sample; base qualities were not kept.

Library preparation employed the immunoSEQ multiplex PCR assay. Not all clones reach the TCRdb copy of this immuneACCESS table, which keeps in-frame sequences only. Checked studies attribute under half of the gap to unresolved V genes and leave the rest unexplained. This sample gives 45,000 to 60,000 clones in total; around 92% of them show up just once. Jointly, the top ten make up 0.15% to 0.2% of the sample. This sample comprised CD4+ T cells from peripheral blood mononuclear cells, obtained in the second trimester of pregnancy. The receptor was isolated from a female donor with multiple sclerosis, enrolled in a pregnancy study.

The bases are TGTGCCAGCAGCGCGGAGGGCCGGGCGGCAGATACGCAGTATTTT. It is translated as CASSAEGRAADTQYF. The chain links TRBV6-1 with TRBJ2-3; a weak D assignment points to TRBD2 (6 bases agree). V and J lose 6 bases and 4 bases, and a span of 17 bases separates them. CDR1 and CDR2 are drawn from the germline V gene: MNHNS, SASEGT. Its CDR3 holds 15 amino acids, cysteine through phenylalanine. CDR3 DNA is the only sequence kept; it has 45 bases, read in frame from the first base.